Shown below are 18 T cell receptor beta chains from a single sample sequenced in a study of blood T cell repertoires in COVID-19. Measured with immunoSEQ multiplex PCR; TCRdb has only the in-frame clones, and not every one. The sample holds about 230,000 clones; about 79% are singletons and the top ten take roughly 1.4%. The specimen was peripheral blood. The receptors derive from a middle-aged woman who had recovered from COVID-19.

CDR3 sequence (DNA): TGTGCCATCAGTGACCTTGACTTCTCTGGAAACACCATATATTTT. Translating it yields CAISDLDFSGNTIYF. The V call is TRBV10-3, the J call TRBJ1-3; D is undetermined. CDR3 length: 15 residues. In germline, CDR1 is ENHRY, CDR2 SYGVKD. Deletions cut 3 bases from V and 0 bases from J, with 9 bases between.

In regard to this clone: Other DNA variants within this sample encode the same CDR3. The gene calls are TRBV7-3 and TRBJ1-1, with D unresolved. Germline lookup yields CDR1 SGHTA and CDR2 FQGTGA. Trimming pared 3 bases from V and 1 base from J, leaving 6 bases between. The CDR3 has 13 residues. CDR3 protein: CASSFSQNTEAFF. The CDR3, as DNA: TGTGCCAGCAGCTTTTCACAGAACACTGAAGCTTTCTTT. The variable domain in full, with the rest retrieved from reference TRBV7-3 and TRBJ1-1, is GAGVSQTPSNKVTEKGKYVELRCDPISGHTALYWYRQSLGQGPEFLIYFQGTGAADDSGLPNDRFFAVRPEGSVSTLKIQRTERGDSAVYLCASSFSQNTEAFFGQGTRLTVV.

A single count supports this clone. The chain has TRBV19 and TRBJ1-1; unclear D gene. This CDR3 spans 13 amino acids. The germline gives CDR1 LNHDA, CDR2 SQIVND (reference sequence). The germline V and J ends were trimmed by 5 bases and 3 bases, with 10 bases remaining between them. The CDR3 loop reads CASSQMMDTEAFF. CDR3 bases: TGTGCCAGTAGTCAGATGATGGACACTGAAGCTTTCTTT.

The chain carries TRBV18 and TRBJ1-2; a possible D gene is TRBD1 (6 bases). Trimming took 5 bases from V and 6 from J, leaving 16 bases between them. Germline V lookup: CDR1 KGHSH, CDR2 LQKENI. The CDR3 has 14 residues. Here the CDR3 reads CASSGQPQGNGYTF. CDR3 sequence (DNA): TGTGCCAGCTCAGGACAGCCCCAGGGGAATGGCTACACCTTC.

CDR3 bases: TGTGCCAGCAGCCTCGAGGGACAGGCGAACACTGAAGCTTTCTTT. This sequence encodes CASSLEGQANTEAFF. The chain uses TRBV6-2 or TRBV6-3 and TRBJ1-1; 8 bases line up with TRBD1. This CDR3 contains 15 residues. Germline V gene sequence: CDR1 MNHEY, CDR2 SVGEGT. V lost 6 bases to trimming and J lost 1 base; unmatched junction nucleotides: 7.

The V and J genes are TRBV18 and TRBJ1-2; D remains ambiguous. Trimming removed 2 bases at V and 4 bases at J, with 11 bases between. This CDR3 is 14 amino acids long. The germline CDR1 and CDR2 sequences are KGHSH and LQKENI. The chain's CDR3 is CASSPENGAYGYTF. The CDR3, as DNA: TGTGCCAGCTCACCAGAGAACGGAGCCTATGGCTACACCTTC.

The V and J genes are TRBV7-2 and TRBJ1-2, with 8 bases that match TRBD1. The CDR3 extends over 15 amino acids. CDR1 SGHTA and CDR2 FQGNSA come from the germline V gene. The trim removed 4 bases at V and 2 bases at J, leaving 6 bases unmatched. DNA of the CDR3: TGTGCCAGCAGCTCGCCGGGACAGGCAAACTATGGCTACACCTTC. Protein sequence: CASSSPGQANYGYTF.

This clone has just a few counts. The V call is TRBV6-5, the J call TRBJ2-7; 8 bases are a match to TRBD1. CDR3 size: 13 residues. Trimming took 5 bases from V and 6 from J; bases not matched to a gene: 6. Germline CDR1 MNHEY, CDR2 SVGAGI. The CDR3 reads CASSKDRAREQYF. As DNA, the CDR3 is TGTGCCAGCAGTAAGGACAGGGCTCGCGAGCAGTACTTC.

This chain connects TRBV19 to TRBJ2-3, with 7 bases identical to TRBD2. CDR1 LNHDA and CDR2 SQIVND come from the germline V gene (reference sequence). The CDR3 is made up of 16 amino acids. Losses at the gene ends were 7 bases for V and 3 bases for J; bases not matched to a gene: 13. In nucleotides, the CDR3 is TGTGCCAGTAACGGAGGGGAGGGCGAGCGGACAGATACGCAGTATTTT. Translated: CASNGGEGERTDTQYF.

V gene TRBV28 combines with J gene TRBJ1-5, with TRBD1 matching over 9 bases. The V segment lost 4 bases and the J segment 1 base; nucleotides outside the gene matches: 14. The CDR3 totals 19 residues. The germline gives CDR1 MDHEN, CDR2 SYDVKM. CDR3 sequence: CASSSGTGKVLGSNQPQHF. The CDR3 nucleotides read TGTGCCAGCAGTTCCGGGACAGGGAAGGTTTTAGGGAGCAATCAGCCCCAGCATTTT.

The genes are TRBV7-2 and TRBJ2-1; TRBD1 matches at 9 bases. Germline V gives CDR1 SGHTA, CDR2 FQGNSA. V trimming: 3 bases; J trimming: 9 bases; junction bases outside the gene matches: 12. The CDR3 is 16 amino acids. CDR3 nucleotide sequence: TGTGCCAGCAGCTTTGTTGAAGGGACAGGGTATCTTGAGCAGTTCTTC. Its translation is CASSFVEGTGYLEQFF.

This clone has just a few counts. J is TRBJ2-3 and V is TRBV19; 7 bases map to TRBD1. CDR3 length: 13 amino acids. CDR1 LNHDA and CDR2 SQIVND come from the germline V gene (reference sequence). The trim removed 7 bases at V and 2 bases at J, leaving 3 bases unmatched. For the CDR3, the DNA is TGTGCCAGTATCGACAGGGTCACAGATACGCAGTATTTT. Amino acid sequence: CASIDRVTDTQYF.

The gene calls are TRBV19 and TRBJ2-3; 11 bases align to TRBD1. Per germline, CDR1 LNHDA and CDR2 SQIVND (reference sequence). The CDR3 extends over 12 amino acids. J was trimmed by 9 bases and V by 6 bases; bases with no gene match: 2. CDR3 sequence (DNA): TGTGCCAGTAGCCGGGACAGGGGGACGCAGTATTTT. Amino acids: CASSRDRGTQYF.

This chain uses TRBV11-1 with TRBJ2-4, with 10 bases that match TRBD1. This CDR3 contains 15 residues. Per germline, CDR1 SGHAT and CDR2 FQDESV (reference sequence). V lost 1 base, J lost 4 bases, and 1 base stayed unmatched. CDR3 region: CASSLEGQGKNIQYF. CDR3 bases: TGTGCCAGCAGCTTAGAGGGACAGGGGAAAAACATTCAGTACTTC.

The chain carries TRBV7-9 and TRBJ2-1; 14 bases are a match to TRBD2. In germline, CDR1 is SEHNR, CDR2 FQNEAQ (reference sequence). The junction had 2 bases not matched to a gene; V was cut back by 5 bases and J by 2 bases. CDR3 size: 16 residues. CDR3 sequence (DNA): TGTGCCAGCAGCCCGGGACTAGCGGGGGCCTACAATGAGCAGTTCTTC. As protein: CASSPGLAGAYNEQFF.

The rearrangement links TRBV9 to TRBJ2-7; D unclear. The CDR3 extends over 14 amino acids. Trimming took off 0 bases at V and 3 bases at J, with 10 bases between the two ends. Germline CDR1 SGDLS, CDR2 YYNGEE. This CDR3 is CASSVGQMNYEQYF. DNA of the CDR3: TGTGCCAGCAGCGTAGGGCAGATGAACTACGAGCAGTACTTC.

V gene TRBV19 combines with J gene TRBJ2-5; 7 nucleotides match TRBD1. The CDR3 totals 14 residues. The V segment lost 7 bases and the J segment 2 bases; nucleotides outside the gene matches: 7. CDR1 LNHDA and CDR2 SQIVND come from the germline V gene (reference sequence). CDR3 amino acids: CASNAGTVQETQYF. Here the CDR3 DNA reads TGTGCCAGTAACGCCGGGACAGTTCAAGAGACCCAGTACTTC. Using reference TRBV19 and TRBJ2-5 for the parts outside the CDR3, the full variable domain is DGGITQSPKYLFRKEGQNVTLSCEQNLNHDAMYWYRQDPGQGLRLIYYSQIVNDFQKGDIAEGYSVSREKKESFPLTVTSAQKNPTAFYLCASNAGTVQETQYFGPGTRLLVL.

The V gene is TRBV28, the J gene TRBJ1-4; 10 nucleotides match TRBD1. CDR1 is MDHEN, CDR2 SYDVKM, per germline. V lost 4 bases to trimming and J lost 11 bases; unmatched junction nucleotides: 10. CDR3 length: 15 residues. CDR3 region: CASSSGQGVIGKLFF. Written as DNA, the CDR3 is TGTGCCAGCAGTTCTGGACAGGGGGTGATTGGGAAACTGTTTTTT.